These 20 T cell receptor beta chains came from one sample sequenced in a study of T-cell reconstitution after alpha-beta-depleted transplantation in children. Library preparation (for TCRbeta) was performed with unique molecular identifiers. One entry per CDR3 protein, called by TCRdb with MiXCR from the PCR reads. The profile shows approximately 590,000 distinct CDR3 sequences, roughly a tenth of them singletons. The specimen was PBMCs from the stem cell graft donor, collected from the stem cell graft. These receptors were collected from a human donor who donated a stem cell graft to a child with acute myeloid leukemia.

This clonotype was observed at least ten times. The chain has TRBV29-1 and TRBJ1-6; D is perhaps TRBD1 (6 bases). Germline loops: CDR1 SQVTM, CDR2 ANQGSEA. This CDR3 spans 14 amino acids. Trimming shortened V by 7 bases and J by 6 bases, and 16 bases separated the two germline ends. This CDR3 reads CSARTGSPNSPLHF. The DNA for the CDR3 is TGCAGCGCCCGTACAGGGTCACCTAATTCACCCCTCCACTTT.

The chain uses TRBV20-1 and TRBJ2-6; 12 bases match TRBD1. The germline gives CDR1 DFQATT, CDR2 SNEGSKA (reference sequence). This CDR3 spans 17 amino acids. Unmatched junction bases numbered 12, after V lost 5 bases and J lost 7 bases. CDR3 sequence reads: CSAGPGTGGVGANVLTF. The CDR3, as DNA: TGCAGTGCTGGGCCCGGGACAGGGGGCGTTGGAGCCAACGTCCTGACTTTC.

The chain has TRBV5-4 and TRBJ1-1; no clear D. The CDR3 runs 12 residues. Between the trimmed V and J ends, which lost 4 bases and 1 base, there was a span of 5 bases. The germline V gene encodes CDR1 SGHNT and CDR2 YYREEE (reference sequence). The CDR3 protein is CASSHQNTEAFF. Here the CDR3 DNA reads TGTGCCAGCAGCCACCAGAACACTGAAGCTTTCTTT.

J is TRBJ2-5 and V is TRBV6-8; TRBD1 matches 8 bases. V lost 2 bases, J lost 2 bases, and 7 bases stayed unmatched. The CDR3 is made up of 16 amino acids. The germline V gene has CDR1 MNHGY and CDR2 SAAAGT. The DNA for the CDR3 is TGTGCCAGCAGTTACCGTGACCGGACAGGGCAAGAGACCCAGTACTTC. Its translation: CASSYRDRTGQETQYF.

This clonotype was observed a few times. The rearrangement joins TRBV29-1 to TRBJ2-3, with 9 nucleotides matching TRBD2. In germline, CDR1 is SQVTM, CDR2 ANQGSEA. V was clipped by 6 bases and J by 1 base; unmatched bases: 8. The length of the CDR3 is 15 residues. This CDR3 is CSVKGVAGGTDTQYF. The CDR3 DNA follows: TGCAGCGTAAAAGGGGTAGCGGGGGGCACAGATACGCAGTATTTT.

Only a few counts were recorded for this clonotype. The chain links TRBV11-2 to TRBJ2-1; no firm D call. The CDR3 runs 10 residues. In germline, CDR1 is SGHAT, CDR2 FQNNGV. V was cut by 3 bases and J by 8 bases, with 2 bases left in between. CDR3 in amino acids: CASSFYEQFF. DNA for the CDR3: TGTGCCAGCAGCTTCTATGAGCAGTTCTTC.

Only a few counts were recorded for this clonotype. The J gene is TRBJ1-3, the V gene TRBV3-1; D gene unclear. Germline V gene data show CDR1 as LGHDT and CDR2 as YNNKEL (reference sequence). The CDR3 is 14 amino acids. The V gene lost 3 bases and the J gene lost 0 bases, with 6 bases spanning the gap. The CDR3 protein is CASSQAGSGNTIYF. The CDR3 coding sequence is TGTGCCAGCAGCCAGGCGGGCTCTGGAAACACCATATATTTT.

The CDR3 is CASSPGGTGIVGPYNEQFF. CDR3 in DNA: TGTGCCAGCAGCCCGGGGGGGACAGGGATCGTGGGTCCCTACAATGAGCAGTTCTTC. J is TRBJ2-1 and V is TRBV11-1; tentatively, D is TRBD1 (9 bases). V was cut by 5 bases and J by 2 bases, with 25 bases left in between. In germline, CDR1 is SGHAT, CDR2 FQDESV (reference sequence). The CDR3 consists of 19 residues.

This clonotype showed up many times. The chain links TRBV20-1 to TRBJ2-3; possible D gene TRBD2, 5 bases. V was pared by 5 bases and J by 6 bases, with 15 bases between. CDR1 is DFQATT, CDR2 SNEGSKA, per germline (reference sequence). The CDR3 consists of 13 residues. The CDR3 here is CSAGLFAGDTQYF. For the CDR3, the DNA is TGCAGTGCTGGACTCTTCGCCGGTGATACGCAGTATTTT.

Notes on this clonotype: A clone one base away is much larger, so this may be a read error. J is TRBJ2-2 and V is TRBV20-1; possible D gene TRBD2, 5 bases. V was shortened by 5 bases and J by 3 bases, with 13 bases between the two germline ends. The germline gives CDR1 DFQATT, CDR2 SNEGSKA (reference sequence). The CDR3 contains 14 residues. This chain's CDR3 is CSADPDYHTGELFF. For the CDR3, the DNA is TGCAGTGCTGATCCCGACTACCACACCGGGGAGCTGTTTTTT.

About this clonotype: Germline and junction disagree at one end, which may indicate a read error. The V call is TRBV12-3 or TRBV12-4, the J call TRBJ2-6; D is unresolved. The CDR3 consists of 14 residues. CDR3 residues: CATSLSAGANVLTF. The CDR3 DNA is TGTGCCACCAGTTTGTCGGCTGGGGCCAACGTCCTGACTTTC.

The J gene is TRBJ2-6, the V gene TRBV5-6; D might be TRBD1 (6 bases). The CDR3 covers 15 residues. Trimming stripped 1 base from V and 4 bases from J, with 9 bases between. Germline CDR1 is SGHDT and CDR2 is YYEEEE. Here the CDR3 reads CASSLRGTGANVLTF. The CDR3 bases are TGTGCCAGCAGCTTGAGGGGGACCGGGGCCAACGTCCTGACTTTC.

The chain links TRBV7-9 to TRBJ1-1; D is unresolved. Between the trimmed V and J ends, which lost 2 bases and 4 bases, there was a span of 8 bases. This CDR3 spans 13 amino acids. The V gene's germline CDR1 is SEHNR and CDR2 FQNEAQ (reference sequence). DNA of the CDR3: TGTGCCAGCAGCTTACTCCAGGCCACTGAAGCTTTCTTT. Protein sequence: CASSLLQATEAFF.

In this sample, this clonotype turned up a few times. The chain recombines TRBV20-1 with TRBJ2-7, with 9 bases matching TRBD2. Germline V lookup: CDR1 DFQATT, CDR2 SNEGSKA (reference sequence). The CDR3 totals 13 residues. Losses at the gene ends were 7 bases for V and 6 bases for J; bases not matched to a gene: 10. CDR3: CSVSREGGGEQYF. CDR3 DNA: TGCAGTGTGTCGCGGGAGGGGGGGGGCGAGCAGTACTTC.

The table lists this clonotype with many counts. The chain combines TRBV5-1 with TRBJ1-2; D ambiguous. V lost 2 bases to trimming and J lost 0 bases, with 8 bases between them. Per the germline V gene, CDR1 is SGHRS and CDR2 is YFSETQ. The CDR3 runs 14 residues. CDR3 nucleotides: TGCGCCAGCAGCTTCACAGAGCCTAACTATGGCTACACCTTC. This translates into CASSFTEPNYGYTF.

The table lists this clonotype with a few counts. This chain connects TRBV5-1 to TRBJ1-2, with D perhaps matching TRBD1 (5 bases). This CDR3 region has 15 residues. Germline loops: CDR1 SGHRS, CDR2 YFSETQ. Trimming took off 2 bases at V and 5 bases at J, with 16 bases between the two ends. The CDR3 DNA sequence: TGCGCCAGCAGCTTACAGGCATCCTCATTATATGGCTACACCTTC. It yields the protein CASSLQASSLYGYTF.

This clonotype was counted ten times or more. V gene TRBV12-3 or TRBV12-4 combines with J gene TRBJ2-4; 10 bases are shared with TRBD1. The V segment lost 6 bases and the J segment 3 bases; nucleotides outside the gene matches: 2. CDR3 length equals 14 residues. CDR3 DNA sequence: TGTGCCAGCAGCGGACAGGGGGGCAAAAACATTCAGTACTTC. Its translation: CASSGQGGKNIQYF.

This clonotype was seen more than once but under ten times. The V and J genes are TRBV27 and TRBJ1-5; no firm D call. Trimming removed 8 bases from V and 0 bases from J, with 20 bases in between. Germline V lookup: CDR1 MNHEY, CDR2 SMNVEV (reference sequence). This CDR3 comprises 17 residues. The CDR3 bases are TGTGCCAGCCGCATCAGCGGCGGTCCCTTTAGCAATCAGCCCCAGCATTTT. It is translated as CASRISGGPFSNQPQHF.

This chain joins TRBV22-1 and TRBJ1-5; the table's D call TRBD1 went unverified against the DNA. TRBV22-1 is classified as a pseudogene. The CDR3 is 15 amino acids. CDR3: CTSCYVGGSNQPQHF. The CDR3 DNA follows: TGTACCAGCTGTTACGTGGGGGGTAGCAATCAGCCCCAGCATTTT.

This clonotype was observed many times. The rearrangement links TRBV7-2 to TRBJ2-5, with 7 positions matching TRBD2. CDR3 length: 14 amino acids. The germline gives CDR1 SGHTA, CDR2 FQGNSA. Losses at the gene ends were 8 bases for V and 5 bases for J; bases not matched to a gene: 11. CDR3 in DNA: TGTGCCAGCGCGCGGGGAGGGGTGGAGGAGACCCAGTACTTC. Translated: CASARGGVEETQYF. The entire variable domain, with the rest obtained from reference TRBV7-2 and TRBJ2-5, is as follows: GAGVSQSPSNKVTEKGKDVELRCDPISGHTALYWYRQSLGQGLEFLIYFQGNSAPDKSGLPSDRFSAERTGGSVSTLTIQRTQQEDSAVYLCASARGGVEETQYFGPGTRLLVL.